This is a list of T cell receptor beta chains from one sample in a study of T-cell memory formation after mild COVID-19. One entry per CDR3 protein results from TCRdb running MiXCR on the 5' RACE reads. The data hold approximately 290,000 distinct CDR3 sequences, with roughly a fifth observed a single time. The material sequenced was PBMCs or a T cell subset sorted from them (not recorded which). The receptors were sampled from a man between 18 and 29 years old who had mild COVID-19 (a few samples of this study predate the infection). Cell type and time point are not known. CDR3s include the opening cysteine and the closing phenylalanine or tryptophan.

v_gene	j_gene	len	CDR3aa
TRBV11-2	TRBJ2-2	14	CASSRGGLTGELFF
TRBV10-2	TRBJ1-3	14	CASGQGVVGNTIYF
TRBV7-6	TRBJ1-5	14	CASSSGQGEEPQHF
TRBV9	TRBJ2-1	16	CASSVGLAGGNNEQFF
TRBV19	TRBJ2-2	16	CASSILRTGTTGELFF
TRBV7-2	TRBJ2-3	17	CASSSHLPDGATDTQYF
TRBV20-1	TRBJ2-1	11	CSAARANEQFF
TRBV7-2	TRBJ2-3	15	CASSSTGGVTDTQYF
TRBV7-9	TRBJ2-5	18	CASSFFESGQGSQETQYF
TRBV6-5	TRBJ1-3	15	CASSLLQGAGNTIYF
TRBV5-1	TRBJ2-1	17	CASSLFLAGSSYNEQFF
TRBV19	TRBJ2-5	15	CASSIITGEGETQYF
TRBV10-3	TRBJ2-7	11	CAISQDHEQYF
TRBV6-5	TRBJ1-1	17	CASSPNDARQGFTEAFF
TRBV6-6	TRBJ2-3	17	CASSYSGNVGRTDTQYF
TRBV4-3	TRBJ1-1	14	CASSQDGGQGGAFF
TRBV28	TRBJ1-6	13	CASSIAYYSPLHF
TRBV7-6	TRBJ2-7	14	CASSQREGTYEQYF
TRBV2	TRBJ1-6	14	CASSVGQGIEPLHF
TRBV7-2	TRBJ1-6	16	CASSSPSRGGASPLHF
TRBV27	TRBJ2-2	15	CASSLPGAGRGELFF
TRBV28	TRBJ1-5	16	CASTPGSGQGVRPQHF
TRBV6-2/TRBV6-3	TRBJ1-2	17	CASSQSSTGDSSYGYTF
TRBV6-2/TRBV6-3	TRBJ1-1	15	CASSPPAPGKTEAFF
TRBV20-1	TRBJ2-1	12	CSARDPERRQFF
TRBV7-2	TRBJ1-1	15	CASSSTEGTNTEAFF
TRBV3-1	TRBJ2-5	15	CASSHIAGGAKTQYF
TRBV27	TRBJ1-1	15	CASSIRGPVGTEAFF
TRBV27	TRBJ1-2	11	CATRDVDGYTF